This T cell receptor beta chain was obtained from a study of shared clonotypes between healthy human individuals. Genomic DNA, for the unsorted samples, came from about 90 million PBMCs. The V gene's germline CDR1 is KGHSH and CDR2 LQKENI. The CDR3 sequence is 15 residues long. Trimming took 2 bases from V and 1 from J, leaving 9 bases between them. Assay runs were performed at deep level. It was across several immunoSEQ plates that each subset's genomic DNA was evenly split. The assay was immunoSEQ multiplex PCR, and TCRdb's table has in-frame clones only and misses some. The table has around 500,000 clones, roughly 80% seen once.

The chain has TRBV18 and TRBJ1-3; a weak D match, TRBD1 (5 bases). The clonotype was recovered from a woman aged 40 to 50 in good health. Some clones in this sample may be carry-over from other donors' samples. Sequenced: PBMCs. The CDR3 DNA reads TGTGCCAGCTCACCAAACCAGGGTTCTGGAAACACCATATATTTT. It specifies CASSPNQGSGNTIYF.